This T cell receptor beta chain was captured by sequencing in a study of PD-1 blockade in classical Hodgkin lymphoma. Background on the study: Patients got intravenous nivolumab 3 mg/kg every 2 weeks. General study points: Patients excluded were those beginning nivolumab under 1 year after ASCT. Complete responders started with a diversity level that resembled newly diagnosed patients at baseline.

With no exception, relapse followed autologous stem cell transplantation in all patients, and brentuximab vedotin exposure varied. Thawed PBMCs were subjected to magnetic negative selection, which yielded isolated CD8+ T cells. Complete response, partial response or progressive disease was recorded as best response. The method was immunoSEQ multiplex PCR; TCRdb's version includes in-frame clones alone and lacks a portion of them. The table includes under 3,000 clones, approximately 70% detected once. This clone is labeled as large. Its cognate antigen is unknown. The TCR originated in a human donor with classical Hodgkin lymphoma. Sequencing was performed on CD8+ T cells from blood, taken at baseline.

The CDR3 loop reads CAWSVRGGTNQETQYF. The CDR3, as DNA: TGTGCCTGGAGTGTACGGGGGGGTACAAACCAAGAGACCCAGTACTTC. This chain uses TRBV30 with TRBJ2-5, with 8 positions matching TRBD2. The CDR3 extends over 16 amino acids. V shed 0 bases and J 0 bases; nucleotides not matched to a gene: 6. Germline loops: CDR1 GTSNPN, CDR2 SVGIG (reference sequence). Using reference TRBV30 and TRBJ2-5 for the parts outside the CDR3, the full variable domain is SQTIHQWPATLVQPVGSPLSLECTVEGTSNPNLYWYRQAAGRGLQLLFYSVGIGQISSEVPQNLSASRPQDRQFILSSKKLLLSDSGFYLCAWSVRGGTNQETQYFGPGTRLLVL.